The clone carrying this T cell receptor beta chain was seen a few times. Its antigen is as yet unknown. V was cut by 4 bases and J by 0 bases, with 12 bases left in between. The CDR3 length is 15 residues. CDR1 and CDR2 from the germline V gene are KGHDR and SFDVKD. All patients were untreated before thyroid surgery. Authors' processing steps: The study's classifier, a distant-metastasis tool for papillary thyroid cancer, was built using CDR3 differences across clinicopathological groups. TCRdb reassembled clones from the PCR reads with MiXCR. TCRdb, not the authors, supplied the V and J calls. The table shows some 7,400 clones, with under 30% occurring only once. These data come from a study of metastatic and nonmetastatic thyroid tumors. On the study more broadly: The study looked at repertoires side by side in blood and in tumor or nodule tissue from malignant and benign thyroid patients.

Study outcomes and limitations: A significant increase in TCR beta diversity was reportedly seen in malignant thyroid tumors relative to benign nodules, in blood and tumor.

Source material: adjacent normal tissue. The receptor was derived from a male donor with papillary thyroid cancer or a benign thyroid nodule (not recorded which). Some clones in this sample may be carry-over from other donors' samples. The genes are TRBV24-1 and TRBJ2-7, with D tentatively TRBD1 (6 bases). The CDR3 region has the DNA TGTGCCACCAGTGACCTCCGGGACACCTCCTACGAGCAGTACTTC. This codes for CATSDLRDTSYEQYF.